The 17 T cell receptor beta chains below all came from one sample that was sequenced in a study of human T cells and chemical hapten exposure. Stated time point: patch test 1, 2 weeks after DPC sensitization. Treatment reported: therapeutic diphenylcyclopropenone sensitization with weekly scalp DPC. TCRdb re-called the RACE reads through MiXCR, storing one row per CDR3 protein. The sample yields roughly 190,000 distinct CDR3 sequences, around 20% seen once. Sequencing used whole blood, obtained in connection with sensitization to the hapten diphenylcyclopropenone (DPC). The receptors shown here come from a woman aged 45-59 years with alopecia areata. Some clones in this sample may be carry-over from other donors' samples.

The chain combines TRBV7-9 with TRBJ1-4, with 7 bases matching TRBD1. The CDR3 totals 14 residues. V shed 5 bases and J 4 bases; nucleotides not matched to a gene: 4. In germline, CDR1 is SEHNR, CDR2 FQNEAQ (reference sequence). The CDR3 region has the DNA TGTGCCAGCAGCGAGGGGGCCGGTAATGAAAAACTGTTTTTT. This encodes CASSEGAGNEKLFF.

This sequence joins TRBV2 and TRBJ1-1; 7 bases map to TRBD1. This CDR3 has 14 residues. CDR1 is SNHLY, CDR2 FYNNEI, per germline. V lost 3 bases, J lost 2 bases, and 3 bases stayed unmatched. CDR3 nucleotides: TGTGCCAGCAGTGATGCAGGGGGAAACACTGAAGCTTTCTTT. It is translated as CASSDAGGNTEAFF.

This clonotype was seen a few times. This chain joins TRBV29-1 and TRBJ2-1; TRBD2 matches at 9 bases. Germline V gene sequence: CDR1 SQVTM, CDR2 ANQGSEA. CDR3 length equals 13 residues. The junction had 5 bases not matched to a gene; V was cut back by 4 bases and J by 7 bases. CDR3 loop: CSVAGGRENEQFF. In nucleotides, the CDR3 is TGCAGCGTTGCGGGCGGGAGGGAAAATGAGCAGTTCTTC.

The CDR3 reads CSARSAAAEQFF. The CDR3 DNA reads as TGCAGTGCTAGGTCCGCGGCGGCAGAGCAGTTCTTC. V gene TRBV20-1 combines with J gene TRBJ2-1; D is undetermined. The V end lost 3 bases, the J end lost 10 bases, and 13 bases lay between the germline ends. The CDR3 is 12 amino acids. The germline CDR1 and CDR2 sequences are DFQATT and SNEGSKA (reference sequence).

The CDR3 nucleotides are TGCAGTGCAGACCCCGGGGGGGTCACTGAAGCTTTCTTT. Its translation is CSADPGGVTEAFF. The chain couples TRBV20-1 to TRBJ1-1; perhaps TRBD1 as D (5 bases). This CDR3 is built from 13 residues. V lost 6 bases, J lost 4 bases, and 15 bases lay in between. The germline V gene has CDR1 DFQATT and CDR2 SNEGSKA (reference sequence).

This clonotype was seen at least ten times. This rearrangement joins TRBV29-1 to TRBJ2-5; D is undetermined. Germline V gene sequence: CDR1 SQVTM, CDR2 ANQGSEA. The CDR3 contains 10 residues. Trimming took off 4 bases at V and 4 bases at J, with 4 bases between the two ends. The CDR3 loop reads CSVAGETQYF. The DNA for the CDR3 is TGCAGCGTTGCAGGAGAGACCCAGTACTTC.

This clonotype appeared a few times. The chain has TRBV7-9 and TRBJ2-6, with 8 bases fitting TRBD2. This CDR3 is built from 21 residues. CDR1 and CDR2 (germline): SEHNR, FQNEAQ (reference sequence). V shed 1 base and J 0 bases; nucleotides not matched to a gene: 14. In DNA form, the CDR3 reads TGTGCCAGCAGCTTAGAGGACTACAGTGCGGGGGGCTCCTCTGGGGCCAACGTCCTGACTTTC. As protein: CASSLEDYSAGGSSGANVLTF.

V and J are TRBV6-5 and TRBJ2-2; maybe TRBD1 (6 bases). The CDR3 length is 14 residues. V was shortened by 2 bases and J by 6 bases, with 10 bases between the two germline ends. Germline V gene data show CDR1 as MNHEY and CDR2 as SVGAGI. The CDR3 spells CASSYLDSAGELFF. CDR3 DNA: TGTGCCAGCAGTTACCTGGACAGTGCCGGGGAGCTGTTTTTT.

This clonotype was counted ten times or more. The chain is built from TRBV5-1 and TRBJ2-5; 9 nucleotides line up with TRBD1. The CDR3 spans 16 residues. Germline trimming cut 1 base from V and 3 bases from J; bases unmatched to any gene: 7. The germline gives CDR1 SGHRS, CDR2 YFSETQ. CDR3 loop: CASSLLPGQGEETQYF. The CDR3 DNA is TGCGCCAGCAGCTTGTTACCGGGACAGGGAGAAGAGACCCAGTACTTC.

This clonotype was seen more than once but under ten times. The chain links TRBV25-1 to TRBJ1-5; D is undetermined. V dropped 4 bases and J dropped 4 bases, with 8 bases sitting between them. Germline assignment: CDR1 MGHDK and CDR2 SYGVNS. This CDR3 contains 13 residues. CDR3 in amino acids: CASSGGGNQPQHF. The CDR3 DNA reads as TGTGCCAGCAGTGGAGGTGGGAATCAGCCCCAGCATTTT.

In this sample, this clonotype turned up a few times. The CDR3, as DNA: TGTGCCAGCAGTTTCGACAGTATTGCTGGCTACACCTTC. Translated, it gives CASSFDSIAGYTF. The J gene is TRBJ1-2, the V gene TRBV27, with D possibly matching TRBD1 (5 bases). The CDR3 totals 13 residues. Trimming removed 3 bases from V and 7 bases from J, with 12 bases in between. Germline V gene sequence: CDR1 MNHEY, CDR2 SMNVEV (reference sequence).

This clonotype appeared a few times. The chain employs TRBV29-1 and TRBJ2-5, with D hard to call. Germline values: CDR1 SQVTM, CDR2 ANQGSEA. V was pared by 4 bases and J by 1 base, with 19 bases between. CDR3 length: 16 amino acids. The CDR3 loop reads CSVAFSSFLAQETQYF. DNA for the CDR3: TGCAGCGTTGCCTTCTCATCCTTTTTGGCCCAAGAGACCCAGTACTTC.

V usage is TRBV12-5 and J usage is TRBJ2-1; D not certain. CDR3 length: 15 residues. The V gene's germline CDR1 is LGHNT and CDR2 FRNRAP. Trimming pared 2 bases from V and 1 base from J, leaving 9 bases between. The CDR3 coding sequence is TGTGCTAGTGGTTTGTCGCCAGGTTCCTACAATGAGCAGTTCTTC. Its translation: CASGLSPGSYNEQFF.

This clonotype was observed a handful of times. The chain has TRBV20-1 and TRBJ2-7, with 8 bases matching TRBD2. Germline V gene sequence: CDR1 DFQATT, CDR2 SNEGSKA (reference sequence). The CDR3 loop spans 15 amino acids. The V gene end was trimmed by 0 bases and the J gene end by 2 bases; junction bases not matched to a gene: 6. The CDR3 DNA follows: TGCAGTGCTAGAGATGTTTCGGGAGGGACCTACGAGCAGTACTTC. Amino acid sequence: CSARDVSGGTYEQYF.

This clonotype was counted a few times. This chain uses TRBV12-3 or TRBV12-4 with TRBJ1-6; no clear D gene. The CDR3 sequence is 12 residues long. The germline V and J ends were trimmed by 4 bases and 7 bases, with 5 bases remaining between them. The CDR3 loop reads CASSWQNSPLHF. CDR3 nucleotide sequence: TGTGCCAGCAGTTGGCAAAATTCACCCCTCCACTTT.

This chain links TRBV14 with TRBJ2-3; D may be TRBD2 (5 bases). In germline, CDR1 is SGHDN, CDR2 FVKESK. V shed 4 bases and J shed 5 bases, with 19 bases lying between them. This CDR3 is built from 16 residues. The CDR3 sequence: CASSRIRTSRGDTQYF. CDR3 bases: TGTGCCAGCAGCCGAATACGGACTTCCCGCGGAGATACGCAGTATTTT.

The rearrangement uses TRBV29-1 and TRBJ1-1, with D perhaps matching TRBD1 (5 bases). The germline V gene has CDR1 SQVTM and CDR2 ANQGSEA. CDR3 size: 14 residues. Trimming pared 4 bases from V and 5 bases from J, leaving 17 bases between. The CDR3 nucleotides are TGCAGCGTTGGAAAAGGGCAGGGCGGGACTGAAGCTTTCTTT. Translation: CSVGKGQGGTEAFF.